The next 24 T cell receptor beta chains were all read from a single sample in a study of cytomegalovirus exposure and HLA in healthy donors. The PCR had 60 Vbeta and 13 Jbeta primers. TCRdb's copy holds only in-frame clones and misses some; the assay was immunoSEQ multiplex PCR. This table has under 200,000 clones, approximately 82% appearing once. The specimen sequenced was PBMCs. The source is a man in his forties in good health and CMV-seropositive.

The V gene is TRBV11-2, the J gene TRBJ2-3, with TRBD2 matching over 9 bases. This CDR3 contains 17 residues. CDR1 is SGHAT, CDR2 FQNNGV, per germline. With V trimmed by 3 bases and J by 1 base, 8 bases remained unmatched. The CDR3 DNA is TGTGCCAGCAGCTTCCCCGGGGTAGCGGGGGGCACAGATACGCAGTATTTT. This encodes CASSFPGVAGGTDTQYF.

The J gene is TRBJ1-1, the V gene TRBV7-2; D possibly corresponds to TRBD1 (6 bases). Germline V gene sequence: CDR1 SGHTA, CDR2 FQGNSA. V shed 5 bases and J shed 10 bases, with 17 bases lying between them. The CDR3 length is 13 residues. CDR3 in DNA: TGTGCCAGCAGCCCAAACAGGGATCGGCGAGCTTTCTTT. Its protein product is CASSPNRDRRAFF.

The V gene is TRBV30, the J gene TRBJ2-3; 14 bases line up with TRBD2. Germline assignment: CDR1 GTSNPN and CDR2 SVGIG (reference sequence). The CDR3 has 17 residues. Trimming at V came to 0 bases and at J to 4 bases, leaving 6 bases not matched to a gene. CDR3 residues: CAWSVGRTSGRPDTQYF. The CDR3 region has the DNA TGTGCCTGGAGTGTAGGGAGGACTAGCGGGAGGCCAGATACGCAGTATTTT.

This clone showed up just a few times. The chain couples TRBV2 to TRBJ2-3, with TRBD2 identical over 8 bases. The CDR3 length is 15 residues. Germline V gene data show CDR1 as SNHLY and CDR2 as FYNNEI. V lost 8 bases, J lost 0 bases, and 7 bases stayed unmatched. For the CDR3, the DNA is TGTGCCAGCGCACGGCGGGAGGCTAGCACAGATACGCAGTATTTT. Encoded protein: CASARREASTDTQYF.

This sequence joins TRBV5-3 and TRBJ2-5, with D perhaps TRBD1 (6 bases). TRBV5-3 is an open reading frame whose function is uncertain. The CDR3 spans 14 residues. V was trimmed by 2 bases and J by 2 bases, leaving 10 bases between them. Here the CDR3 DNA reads TGTGCCAGAAGCTTCCGGGACAATCAAGAGACCCAGTACTTC. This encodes CARSFRDNQETQYF.

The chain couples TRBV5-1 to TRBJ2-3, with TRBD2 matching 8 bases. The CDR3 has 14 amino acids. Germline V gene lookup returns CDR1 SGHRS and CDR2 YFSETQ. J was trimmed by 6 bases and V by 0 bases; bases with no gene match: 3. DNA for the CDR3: TGCGCCAGCAGCTTGGACGGGGGGGCGGATACGCAGTATTTT. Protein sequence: CASSLDGGADTQYF.

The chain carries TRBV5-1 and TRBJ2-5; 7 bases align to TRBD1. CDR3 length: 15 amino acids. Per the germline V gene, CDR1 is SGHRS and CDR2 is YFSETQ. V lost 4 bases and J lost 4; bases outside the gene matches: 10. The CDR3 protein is CASSLEDRSVETQYF. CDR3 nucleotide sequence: TGCGCCAGCAGCCTAGAGGACAGGTCTGTAGAGACCCAGTACTTC.

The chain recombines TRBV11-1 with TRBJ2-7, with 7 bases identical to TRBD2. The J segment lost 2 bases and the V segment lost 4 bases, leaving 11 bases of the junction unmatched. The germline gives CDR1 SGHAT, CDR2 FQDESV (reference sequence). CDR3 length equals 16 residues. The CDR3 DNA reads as TGTGCCAGCAGCTCTGTCGGGACTACTACTCCCTACGAGCAGTACTTC. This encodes CASSSVGTTTPYEQYF.

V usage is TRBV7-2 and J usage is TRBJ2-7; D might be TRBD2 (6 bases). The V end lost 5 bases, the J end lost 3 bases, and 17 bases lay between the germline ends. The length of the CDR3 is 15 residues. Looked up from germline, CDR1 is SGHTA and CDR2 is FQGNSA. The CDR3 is CASSADTSRGYEQYF. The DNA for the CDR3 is TGTGCCAGCAGCGCCGACACTAGCCGGGGCTACGAGCAGTACTTC.

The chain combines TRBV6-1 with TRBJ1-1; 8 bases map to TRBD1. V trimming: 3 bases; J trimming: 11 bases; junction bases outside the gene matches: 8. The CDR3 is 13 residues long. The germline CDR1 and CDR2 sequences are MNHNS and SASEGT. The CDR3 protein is CASSDGGQGLAFF. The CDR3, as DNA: TGTGCCAGCAGTGATGGAGGACAGGGTCTCGCTTTCTTT.

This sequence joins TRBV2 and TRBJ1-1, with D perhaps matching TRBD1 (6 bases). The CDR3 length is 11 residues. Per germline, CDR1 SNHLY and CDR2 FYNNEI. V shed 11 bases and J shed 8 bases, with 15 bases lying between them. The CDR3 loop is CASGNRAEAFF. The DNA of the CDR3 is TGTGCCTCCGGCAACAGGGCCGAAGCTTTCTTT.

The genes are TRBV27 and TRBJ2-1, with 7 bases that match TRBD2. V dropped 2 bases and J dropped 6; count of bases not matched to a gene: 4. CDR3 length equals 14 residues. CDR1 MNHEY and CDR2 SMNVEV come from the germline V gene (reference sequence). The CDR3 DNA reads TGTGCCAGCAGTTTACGCGGGAGTGCCAATGAGCAGTTCTTC. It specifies CASSLRGSANEQFF.

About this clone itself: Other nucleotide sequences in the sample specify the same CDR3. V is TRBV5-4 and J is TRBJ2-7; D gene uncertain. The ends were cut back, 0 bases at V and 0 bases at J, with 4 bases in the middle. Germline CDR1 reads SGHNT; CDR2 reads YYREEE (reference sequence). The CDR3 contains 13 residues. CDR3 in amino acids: CASSLGSSYEQYF. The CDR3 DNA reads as TGTGCCAGCAGCTTGGGCAGCTCCTACGAGCAGTACTTC.

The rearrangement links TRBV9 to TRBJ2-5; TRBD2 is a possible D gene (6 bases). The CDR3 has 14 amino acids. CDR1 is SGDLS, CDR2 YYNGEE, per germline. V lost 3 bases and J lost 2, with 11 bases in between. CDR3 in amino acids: CASSAGLVQETQYF. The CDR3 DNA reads TGTGCCAGCAGCGCGGGACTTGTACAAGAGACCCAGTACTTC.

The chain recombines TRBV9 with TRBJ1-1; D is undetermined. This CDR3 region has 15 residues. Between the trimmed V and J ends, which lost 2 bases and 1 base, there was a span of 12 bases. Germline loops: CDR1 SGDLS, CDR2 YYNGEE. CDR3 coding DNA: TGTGCCAGCAGCGTCGCGCAGACATCGAACACTGAAGCTTTCTTT. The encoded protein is CASSVAQTSNTEAFF. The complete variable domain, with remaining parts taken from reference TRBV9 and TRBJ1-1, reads DSGVTQTPKHLITATGQRVTLRCSPRSGDLSVYWYQQSLDQGLQFLIQYYNGEERAKGNILERFSAQQFPDLHSELNLSSLELGDSALYFCASSVAQTSNTEAFFGQGTRLTVV.

The CDR3 nucleotides are TGTGCCAGCAGCCAACACCAATCAAATACGAACACTGAAGCTTTCTTT. It codes for CASSQHQSNTNTEAFF. V gene TRBV7-2 combines with J gene TRBJ1-1; D is ambiguous. The CDR3 covers 16 residues. Germline V gene data show CDR1 as SGHTA and CDR2 as FQGNSA. The ends were cut back, 5 bases at V and 1 base at J, with 17 bases in the middle.

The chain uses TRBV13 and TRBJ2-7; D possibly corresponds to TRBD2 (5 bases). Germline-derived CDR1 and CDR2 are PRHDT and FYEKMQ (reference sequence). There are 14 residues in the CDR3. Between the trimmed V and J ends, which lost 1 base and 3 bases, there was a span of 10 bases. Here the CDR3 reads CASSLVASSYEQYF. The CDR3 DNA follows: TGTGCCAGCAGCTTAGTGGCTAGCAGCTACGAGCAGTACTTC.

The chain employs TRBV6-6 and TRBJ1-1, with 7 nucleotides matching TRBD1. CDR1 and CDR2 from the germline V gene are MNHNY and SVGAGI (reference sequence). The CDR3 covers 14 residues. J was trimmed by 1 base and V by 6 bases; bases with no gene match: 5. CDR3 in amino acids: CASSPGQPNTEAFF. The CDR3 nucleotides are TGTGCCAGCAGCCCGGGACAGCCGAACACTGAAGCTTTCTTT.

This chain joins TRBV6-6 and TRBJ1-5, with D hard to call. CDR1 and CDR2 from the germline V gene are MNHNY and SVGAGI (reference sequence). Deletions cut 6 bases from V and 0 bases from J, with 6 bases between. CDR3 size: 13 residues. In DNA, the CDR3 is TGTGCCAGCAGGCGCTATAGCAATCAGCCCCAGCATTTT. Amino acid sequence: CASRRYSNQPQHF.

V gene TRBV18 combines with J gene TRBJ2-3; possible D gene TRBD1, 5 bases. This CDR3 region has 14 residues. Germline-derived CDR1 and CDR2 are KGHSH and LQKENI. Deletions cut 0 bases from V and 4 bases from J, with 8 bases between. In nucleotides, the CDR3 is TGTGCCAGCTCACCACCCCAGGGCCCAGATACGCAGTATTTT. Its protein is CASSPPQGPDTQYF.

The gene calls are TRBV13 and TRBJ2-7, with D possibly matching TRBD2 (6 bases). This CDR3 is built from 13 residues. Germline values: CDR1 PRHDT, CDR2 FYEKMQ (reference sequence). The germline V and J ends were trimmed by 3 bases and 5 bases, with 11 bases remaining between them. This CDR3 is CASSLGGRNEQYF. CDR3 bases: TGTGCCAGCAGCTTGGGGGGTAGGAACGAGCAGTACTTC.

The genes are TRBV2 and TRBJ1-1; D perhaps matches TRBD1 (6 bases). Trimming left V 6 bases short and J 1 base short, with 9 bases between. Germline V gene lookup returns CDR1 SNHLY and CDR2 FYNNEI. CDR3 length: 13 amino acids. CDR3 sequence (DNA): TGTGCCAGCAGGAAGGACAGGAACACTGAAGCTTTCTTT. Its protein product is CASRKDRNTEAFF.

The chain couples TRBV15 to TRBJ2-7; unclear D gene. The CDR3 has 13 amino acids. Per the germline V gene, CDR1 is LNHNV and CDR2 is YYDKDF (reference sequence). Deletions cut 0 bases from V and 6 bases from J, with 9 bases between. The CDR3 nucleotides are TGTGCCACCAGCAGAGATATCAGAGGCGAGCAGTACTTC. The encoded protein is CATSRDIRGEQYF.

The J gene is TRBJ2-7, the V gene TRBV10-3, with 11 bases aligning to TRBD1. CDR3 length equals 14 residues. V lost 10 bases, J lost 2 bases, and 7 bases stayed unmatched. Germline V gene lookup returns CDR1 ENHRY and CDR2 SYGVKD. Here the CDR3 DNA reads TGTGCCACCGAGGGGGGACAGGGGGCCTACGAGCAGTACTTC. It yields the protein CATEGGQGAYEQYF.